This TCR beta chain appears in the sequencing data of a study of blood T cells in healthy people across ages. The sample holds a few counts of this clonotype. Its specificity is unknown. Notes on the study in general: More naive CD4+ cells and higher diversity were found in long-lived than in aged donors.

With a J-beta primer mix and a sample-barcoded 5' primer, a second PCR ran about 6 to 11 cycles. Every cDNA was tagged by a template-switch adaptor with 12 random nucleotides. In TCRdb, the 5' RACE reads were re-called with MiXCR into one record per CDR3 protein. Among some 690,000 distinct CDR3 sequences, around a fifth were seen once, and the ten largest hold approximately 20%. Russia was home to the donors, healthy Caucasian individuals aged about 6 to 90. This CDR3 contains 16 residues. V trimming: 4 bases; J trimming: 1 base; junction bases outside the gene matches: 8. Germline V lookup: CDR1 SGHRS, CDR2 YFSETQ.

The V and J genes are TRBV5-1 and TRBJ1-1; 9 nucleotides agree with TRBD1. Material for sequencing was blood. The TCR originated in a man in his sixties or seventies in good health. CDR3 sequence reads: CASSTQTTGGNTEAFF. In DNA, the CDR3 is TGCGCCAGCAGCACCCAAACGACAGGGGGGAACACTGAAGCTTTCTTT.